What follows are 29 T cell receptor beta chains derived from one specimen sequenced in a study of radiotherapy plus CTLA-4 blockade in lung cancer. The data were produced by immunoSEQ multiplex PCR, yet TCRdb's version contains in-frame clones alone and is incomplete. There are around 82,000 clones in the sample; approximately 86% occur only once, and 16% lies in the top ten. The sample consisted of peripheral blood, taken from a patient treated with radiotherapy plus ipilimumab. The receptors here all came from a human donor with non-small cell lung cancer that progressed on radiotherapy plus ipilimumab.

The chain joins TRBV5-1 to TRBJ2-7; 7 bases match TRBD2. The CDR3 consists of 15 residues. Germline V gene lookup returns CDR1 SGHRS and CDR2 YFSETQ. V shed 0 bases, J shed 0 bases, and the junction held 3 bases outside the gene matches. The CDR3 protein is CASSLAGGNSYEQYF. The CDR3 nucleotides are TGCGCCAGCAGCTTGGCGGGGGGAAACTCCTACGAGCAGTACTTC.

The J gene is TRBJ1-6, the V gene TRBV5-1, with 7 bases aligning to TRBD1. The ends lost 3 bases at V and 3 bases at J; junction bases unmatched: 3. CDR3 length: 15 residues. Germline V gene sequence: CDR1 SGHRS, CDR2 YFSETQ. This CDR3 is CASSSGQIYNSPLHF. CDR3 sequence (DNA): TGCGCCAGCAGCTCGGGACAGATCTATAATTCACCCCTCCACTTT.

The V gene is TRBV7-2, the J gene TRBJ2-7; 7 nucleotides agree with TRBD2. The CDR3 runs to 16 residues. V was clipped by 2 bases and J by 6 bases; unmatched bases: 13. Germline V gene data show CDR1 as SGHTA and CDR2 as FQGNSA. Here the CDR3 reads CASSLNGGRAAGEQYF. In DNA, the CDR3 is TGTGCCAGCAGCTTAAACGGGGGGAGGGCCGCGGGCGAGCAGTACTTC.

This clone was seen just once. The rearrangement links TRBV6-6 to TRBJ2-7, with 7 nucleotides matching TRBD2. V shed 6 bases and J 0 bases; nucleotides not matched to a gene: 11. This CDR3 is built from 16 residues. The germline V gene has CDR1 MNHNY and CDR2 SVGAGI (reference sequence). The CDR3 loop is CASRPSLSGNSYEQYF. In DNA, the CDR3 is TGTGCCAGCAGACCCTCTTTAAGCGGGAACTCCTACGAGCAGTACTTC.

This clone was picked up one time. This chain joins TRBV6-5 and TRBJ1-2, with a possible D match to TRBD1 (6 bases). CDR3 length: 15 amino acids. Trimming stripped 6 bases from V and 0 bases from J, with 14 bases between. Germline CDR1 MNHEY, CDR2 SVGAGI. CDR3 nucleotide sequence: TGTGCCAGCAGGCCCGGGACAACCTCTAACTATGGCTACACCTTC. Residues: CASRPGTTSNYGYTF.

The V call is TRBV11-2, the J call TRBJ2-1, with 10 nucleotides matching TRBD2. Germline lookup yields CDR1 SGHAT and CDR2 FQNNGV. The CDR3 extends over 13 amino acids. V lost 6 bases, J lost 15 bases, and 11 bases stayed unmatched. CDR3 in amino acids: CASRHTSGVSLFF. DNA for the CDR3: TGTGCCAGCAGACATACTAGCGGGGTCTCGCTGTTCTTC.

The rearrangement joins TRBV2 to TRBJ2-7; 15 bases match TRBD2. Germline assignment: CDR1 SNHLY and CDR2 FYNNEI. The CDR3 contains 19 residues. J gave up 5 bases and V 6 bases, and 17 bases lay outside the gene matches. The CDR3 DNA is TGTGCCAGCAGGGGAAACTTAGGACTAGCGGGAGGGCCACAGAACGAGCAGTACTTC. Its protein is CASRGNLGLAGGPQNEQYF.

The J gene is TRBJ2-3, the V gene TRBV7-8; D is undetermined. Trimming removed 2 bases at V and 0 bases at J, with 15 bases between. The CDR3 is 17 residues long. CDR1 is SGHVS, CDR2 FQNEAQ, per germline. The CDR3 protein is CASSLPLGRSSTDTQYF. The DNA of the CDR3 is TGTGCCAGCAGCTTACCCCTAGGACGGTCAAGCACAGATACGCAGTATTTT.

V and J are TRBV4-2 and TRBJ2-5, with 9 bases aligning to TRBD2. Germline V gene data show CDR1 as LGHNA and CDR2 as YNFKEQ. J gave up 5 bases and V 1 base, and 17 bases lay outside the gene matches. The CDR3 loop spans 19 amino acids. In nucleotides, the CDR3 is TGTGCCAGCAGCCAAGGGGACACAACTTTAGCGGGAGCTGGGGAGACCCAGTACTTC. It encodes CASSQGDTTLAGAGETQYF.

J is TRBJ2-2 and V is TRBV7-9; 10 nucleotides match TRBD2. Looked up from germline, CDR1 is SEHNR and CDR2 is FQNEAQ (reference sequence). There are 17 residues in the CDR3. J was trimmed by 2 bases and V by 2 bases; bases with no gene match: 5. The CDR3 is CASSLLAGAINTGELFF. The CDR3, as DNA: TGTGCCAGCAGCTTACTAGCGGGAGCGATTAACACCGGGGAGCTGTTTTTT.

V and J are TRBV2 and TRBJ2-3, with 8 bases fitting TRBD1. Germline-derived CDR1 and CDR2 are SNHLY and FYNNEI. The junction had 8 bases not matched to a gene; V was cut back by 6 bases and J by 0 bases. The length of the CDR3 is 16 residues. In DNA, the CDR3 is TGTGCCAGCAGCCGGACAGGGAGCGGGAGCACAGATACGCAGTATTTT. Protein: CASSRTGSGSTDTQYF.

The V and J genes are TRBV19 and TRBJ1-2; TRBD1 is a possible D gene (5 bases). Trimming removed 3 bases at V and 8 bases at J, with 16 bases between. The CDR3 consists of 14 residues. Germline values: CDR1 LNHDA, CDR2 SQIVND (reference sequence). CDR3 amino acids: CASSISQGLKGYTF. CDR3 in DNA: TGTGCCAGTAGTATTTCGCAGGGCCTAAAGGGCTACACCTTC. Combining the CDR3 with reference TRBV19 and TRBJ1-2 gives the whole variable domain DGGITQSPKYLFRKEGQNVTLSCEQNLNHDAMYWYRQDPGQGLRLIYYSQIVNDFQKGDIAEGYSVSREKKESFPLTVTSAQKNPTAFYLCASSISQGLKGYTFGSGTRLTVV.

This chain uses TRBV7-2 with TRBJ1-2, with 9 bases identical to TRBD1. V dropped 5 bases and J dropped 7; count of bases not matched to a gene: 5. Germline V gene sequence: CDR1 SGHTA, CDR2 FQGNSA. The CDR3 spans 13 residues. CDR3 sequence reads: CASSLGTGLGYTF. The CDR3 DNA reads as TGTGCCAGCAGCCTGGGGACAGGGCTTGGCTACACCTTC.

The table lists this clone with a count of one. The chain employs TRBV30 and TRBJ1-3; TRBD1 might be the D (5 bases). Looked up from germline, CDR1 is GTSNPN and CDR2 is SVGIG (reference sequence). Trimming took 8 bases from V and 2 from J, leaving 13 bases between them. The CDR3 runs 13 residues. The CDR3 region has the DNA TGTGCCAAGAAGGACACAGCTGGAAACACCATATATTTT. Amino acid sequence: CAKKDTAGNTIYF.

V usage is TRBV4-2 and J usage is TRBJ1-6, with TRBD1 identical over 8 bases. Trimming took 3 bases from V and 10 from J; bases not matched to a gene: 8. Germline CDR1 is LGHNA and CDR2 is YNFKEQ. This CDR3 is 15 amino acids long. The CDR3 DNA sequence: TGTGCCAGCAGCCAGGCCACAGGGGGGGGATCACCCCTCCACTTT. Translation gives CASSQATGGGSPLHF.

The chain recombines TRBV14 with TRBJ2-6; TRBD1 might be the D (5 bases). The germline V gene encodes CDR1 SGHDN and CDR2 FVKESK. The CDR3 is 17 residues long. Trimming left V 4 bases short and J 2 bases short, with 15 bases between. In DNA, the CDR3 is TGTGCCAGCAGCCCCGGGCAGGGCCTGACTGGGGCCAACGTCCTGACTTTC. Amino acid sequence: CASSPGQGLTGANVLTF.

This clone was detected only once. This sequence joins TRBV7-8 and TRBJ2-1; the D is unclear. CDR3 length: 14 residues. In germline, CDR1 is SGHVS, CDR2 FQNEAQ. Trimming removed 5 bases at V and 9 bases at J, with 17 bases between. This CDR3 is CASSGHILVGEQFF. The CDR3 DNA reads TGTGCCAGCAGCGGCCACATTTTAGTGGGTGAGCAGTTCTTC.

This rearrangement joins TRBV15 to TRBJ2-1; 11 positions agree with TRBD2. Trimming took 2 bases from V and 9 from J; bases not matched to a gene: 6. In germline, CDR1 is LNHNV, CDR2 YYDKDF (reference sequence). There are 15 residues in the CDR3. The CDR3 protein is CATSRIAGGPGEQFF. The CDR3 nucleotides are TGTGCCACCAGCAGAATAGCGGGAGGGCCTGGTGAGCAGTTCTTC.

The rearrangement links TRBV13 to TRBJ2-2, with D perhaps given as TRBD1 or TRBD2 (6 bases each). V lost 2 bases and J lost 6, with 7 bases in between. The CDR3 sequence is 13 residues long. Germline CDR1 reads PRHDT; CDR2 reads FYEKMQ (reference sequence). DNA for the CDR3: TGTGCCAGCAGCTTAAGGGGGGCCGGGGAGCTGTTTTTT. It encodes CASSLRGAGELFF.

The table lists this clone with a few counts. The chain is built from TRBV5-1 and TRBJ1-1; D is uncertain. This CDR3 contains 14 residues. Per the germline V gene, CDR1 is SGHRS and CDR2 is YFSETQ. V lost 1 base and J 2 bases, leaving 9 bases between the germline ends. The CDR3 DNA sequence: TGCGCCAGCAGCTTGTTCATATCAAACACTGAAGCTTTCTTT. Amino acid sequence: CASSLFISNTEAFF. The complete variable domain, with remaining parts taken from reference TRBV5-1 and TRBJ1-1, reads KAGVTQTPRYLIKTRGQQVTLSCSPISGHRSVSWYQQTPGQGLQFLFEYFSETQRNKGNFPGRFSGRQFSNSRSEMNVSTLELGDSALYLCASSLFISNTEAFFGQGTRLTVV.

The chain couples TRBV9 to TRBJ1-2, with D unresolved. CDR3 length: 13 amino acids. CDR1 is SGDLS and CDR2 is YYNGEE in the germline V gene. V was pared by 1 base and J by 8 bases, with 12 bases between. This CDR3 reads CASSVPAGRGYTF. In nucleotides, the CDR3 is TGTGCCAGCAGCGTACCGGCAGGCCGGGGCTACACCTTC.

The CDR3 spells CASSHAGEQYF. CDR3 nucleotides: TGTGCCAGCAGCCACGCCGGGGAGCAGTACTTC. The V and J genes are TRBV7-9 and TRBJ2-7; D not resolved. Germline CDR1 SEHNR, CDR2 FQNEAQ (reference sequence). V dropped 5 bases and J dropped 7 bases, with 9 bases sitting between them. The CDR3 is 11 residues long.

This clone was detected only a few times. The V call is TRBV9, the J call TRBJ1-3; unclear D gene. Germline CDR1 is SGDLS and CDR2 is YYNGEE. Trimming took 0 bases from V and 4 from J, leaving 2 bases between them. This CDR3 has 12 amino acids. The CDR3 region has the DNA TGTGCCAGCAGCGTAGCCGGAAACACCATATATTTT. Protein sequence: CASSVAGNTIYF.

CDR3: CASSLRWATETQYF. The CDR3 DNA is TGTGCCAGCAGTTTACGCTGGGCGACAGAGACCCAGTACTTC. The chain carries TRBV28 and TRBJ2-5; D not resolved. In germline, CDR1 is MDHEN, CDR2 SYDVKM. This CDR3 comprises 14 residues. Trimming cost V 2 bases and J 4 bases, with 11 bases left between them.

V gene TRBV9 combines with J gene TRBJ2-7; 12 bases are shared with TRBD2. The V gene end was trimmed by 3 bases and the J gene end by 6 bases; junction bases not matched to a gene: 4. The CDR3 covers 14 residues. Germline assignment: CDR1 SGDLS and CDR2 YYNGEE. For the CDR3, the DNA is TGTGCCAGCAGCGCCGGACTAGCGGGGCTCGAGCAGTACTTC. Translating gives CASSAGLAGLEQYF.

This chain uses TRBV27 with TRBJ2-2; D not certain. The CDR3 consists of 12 residues. Germline-derived CDR1 and CDR2 are MNHEY and SMNVEV (reference sequence). V dropped 9 bases and J dropped 2 bases, with 7 bases sitting between them. In DNA, the CDR3 is TGTGCCAGTCGTAGAAACACCGGGGAGCTGTTTTTT. The encoded protein is CASRRNTGELFF.

This chain joins TRBV14 and TRBJ1-2; D remains unclear. This CDR3 has 13 residues. The ends were cut back, 4 bases at V and 2 bases at J, with 8 bases in the middle. CDR1 SGHDN and CDR2 FVKESK come from the germline V gene. CDR3 residues: CASSRSRNYGYTF. In DNA, the CDR3 is TGTGCCAGCAGCCGAAGCAGGAACTATGGCTACACCTTC.

V is TRBV25-1 and J is TRBJ2-1, with D uncertain. Germline CDR1 and CDR2: MGHDK and SYGVNS. With 3 bases removed from V and 5 bases from J, the gap between germline ends came to 11 bases. The CDR3 is 14 residues long. CDR3 protein: CASSDVGINNEQFF. CDR3 nucleotides: TGTGCCAGCAGTGACGTCGGAATTAACAATGAGCAGTTCTTC.

The V and J genes are TRBV30 and TRBJ1-2; TRBD1 agrees at 8 bases. J lost 7 bases, V lost 2 bases, and 6 bases had no gene match. CDR1 and CDR2 from the germline V gene are GTSNPN and SVGIG (reference sequence). The CDR3 extends over 13 amino acids. CDR3 in DNA: TGTGCCTGGAGTCAGGGACAGGTATTTGGCTACACCTTC. This translates into CAWSQGQVFGYTF.